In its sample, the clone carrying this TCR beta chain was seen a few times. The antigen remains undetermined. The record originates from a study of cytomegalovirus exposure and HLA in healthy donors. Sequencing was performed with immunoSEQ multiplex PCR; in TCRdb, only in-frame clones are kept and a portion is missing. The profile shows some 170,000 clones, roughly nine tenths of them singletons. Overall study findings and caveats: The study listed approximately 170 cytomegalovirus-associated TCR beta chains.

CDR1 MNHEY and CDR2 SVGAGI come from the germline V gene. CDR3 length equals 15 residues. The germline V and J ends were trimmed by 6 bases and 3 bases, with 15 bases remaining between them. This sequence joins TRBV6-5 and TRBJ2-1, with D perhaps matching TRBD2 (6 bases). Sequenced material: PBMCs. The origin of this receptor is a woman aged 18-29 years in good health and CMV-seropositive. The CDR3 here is CASRYTLADYNEQFF. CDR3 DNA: TGTGCCAGCAGATACACACTAGCAGACTACAATGAGCAGTTCTTC.